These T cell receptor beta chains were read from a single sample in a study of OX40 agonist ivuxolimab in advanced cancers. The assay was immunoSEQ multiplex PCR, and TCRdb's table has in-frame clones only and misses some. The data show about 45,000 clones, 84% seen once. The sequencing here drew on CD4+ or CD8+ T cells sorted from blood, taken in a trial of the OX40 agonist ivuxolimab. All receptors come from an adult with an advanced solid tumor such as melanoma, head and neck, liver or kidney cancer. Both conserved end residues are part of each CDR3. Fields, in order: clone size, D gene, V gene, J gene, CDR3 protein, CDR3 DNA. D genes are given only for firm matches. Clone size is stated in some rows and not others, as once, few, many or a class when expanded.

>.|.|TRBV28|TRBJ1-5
CASSFRQVPQPQHF
TGTGCCAGCAGTTTTAGGCAGGTTCCTCAGCCCCAGCATTTT
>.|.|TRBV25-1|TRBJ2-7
CASSGFGGLYEQYF
TGTGCCAGCAGTGGCTTCGGAGGGCTCTACGAGCAGTACTTC
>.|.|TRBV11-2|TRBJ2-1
CASSGTGKGESRVEQFF
TGTGCCAGCAGCGGTACAGGGAAGGGGGAGTCCAGGGTTGAGCAGTTCTTC
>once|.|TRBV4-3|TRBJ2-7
CASSQGPASYEQYF
TGCGCCAGCAGCCAAGGGCCGGCCTCCTACGAGCAGTACTTC
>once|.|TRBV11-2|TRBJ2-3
CASSLEDSVGTDTQYF
TGTGCCAGCAGCTTAGAAGACTCGGTGGGCACAGATACGCAGTATTTT
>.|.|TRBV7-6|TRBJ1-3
CASSLGGVEPGNTIYF
TGTGCCAGCAGCTTAGGCGGCGTCGAGCCTGGAAACACCATATATTTT
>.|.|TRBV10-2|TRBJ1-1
CASSEVRMNTEAFF
TGCGCCAGCAGTGAAGTCCGCATGAACACTGAAGCTTTCTTT
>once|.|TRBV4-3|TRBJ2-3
CASSPTGPINTDTQYF
TGCGCCAGCAGCCCGACGGGCCCCATAAACACAGATACGCAGTATTTT
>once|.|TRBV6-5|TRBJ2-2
CASSFDPGGELFF
TGTGCCAGCAGTTTCGACCCCGGCGGGGAGCTGTTTTTT
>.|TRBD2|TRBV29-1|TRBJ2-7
CSVNGGDYEQYF
TGCAGCGTTAATGGGGGGGACTACGAGCAGTACTTC
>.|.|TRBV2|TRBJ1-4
CATQRSVATNEKLFF
TGTGCCACCCAGCGTTCCGTGGCAACTAATGAAAAACTGTTTTTT
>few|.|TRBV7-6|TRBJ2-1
CASSLRYNEQFF
TGTGCCAGCAGCTTAAGGTACAATGAGCAGTTCTTC
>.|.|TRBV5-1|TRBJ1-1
CASSLNPGVEAFF
TGCGCCAGCAGCTTGAACCCCGGGGTTGAAGCTTTCTTT
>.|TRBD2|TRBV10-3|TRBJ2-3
CAISEPAGEPQFMYF
TGTGCCATCAGTGAGCCGGCGGGGGAACCTCAATTTATGTATTTT
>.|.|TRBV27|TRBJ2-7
CASSTRGPYEQYF
TGTGCCAGTAGTACACGAGGCCCCTACGAGCAGTACTTC
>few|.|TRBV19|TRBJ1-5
CASSSYSGVGSNQPQHF
TGTGCCAGTAGTAGCTATTCGGGGGTCGGGAGCAATCAGCCCCAGCATTTT
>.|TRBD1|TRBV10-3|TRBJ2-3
CAISGIQGAHIDTQYF
TGTGCCATCAGTGGGATCCAGGGGGCGCACATAGATACGCAGTATTTT
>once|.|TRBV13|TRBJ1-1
CASSSTIMNTEAFF
TGTGCCAGCAGCTCCACAATCATGAACACTGAAGCTTTCTTT
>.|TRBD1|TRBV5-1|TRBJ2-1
CASSLEGDSYNEQFF
TGCGCCAGCAGCTTGGAAGGGGACAGTTACAATGAGCAGTTCTTC
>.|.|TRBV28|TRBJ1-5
CASSYTEYSNQPQHF
TGTGCCAGCAGTTATACGGAATATAGCAATCAGCCCCAGCATTTT
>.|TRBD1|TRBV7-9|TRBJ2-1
CASSLGQGTYNEQFF
TGTGCCAGCAGCCTGGGACAGGGGACCTACAATGAGCAGTTCTTC
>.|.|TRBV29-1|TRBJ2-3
CSVAGTPGTDTQYF
TGCAGCGTTGCGGGGACCCCGGGCACAGATACGCAGTATTTT
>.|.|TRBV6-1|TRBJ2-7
CASSEDWVYEQYF
TGTGCCAGCAGTGAAGACTGGGTCTACGAGCAGTACTTC
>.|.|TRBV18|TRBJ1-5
CASSPQDGAQPQHF
TGTGCCAGCTCACCCCAGGATGGGGCTCAGCCCCAGCATTTT
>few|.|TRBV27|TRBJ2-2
CASSLQGGTGELFF
TGTGCCAGCAGTTTACAGGGGGGGACCGGGGAGCTGTTTTTT
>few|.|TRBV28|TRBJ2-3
CASSLLVRSSTDTQYF
TGTGCCAGCAGTTTGCTGGTTAGGTCAAGCACAGATACGCAGTATTTT
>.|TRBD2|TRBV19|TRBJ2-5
CASSTLAGGLETQYF
TGTGCCAGTAGTACCTTAGCGGGGGGGCTGGAGACCCAGTACTTC
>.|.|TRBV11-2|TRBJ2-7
CASSFQGYEQYF
TGTGCCAGCAGCTTCCAGGGGTACGAGCAGTACTTC
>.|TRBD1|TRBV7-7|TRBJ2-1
CASSPRQGPSYNEQFF
TGTGCTAGCAGCCCCCGACAGGGACCCTCCTACAATGAGCAGTTCTTC
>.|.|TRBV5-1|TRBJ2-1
CASSLEYPRDEQFF
TGCGCCAGCAGCTTGGAGTATCCACGGGATGAGCAGTTCTTC
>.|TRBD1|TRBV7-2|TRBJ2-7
CASSLGGQGPYEQYF
TGTGCCAGCAGCTTAGGGGGACAGGGACCTTACGAGCAGTACTTC
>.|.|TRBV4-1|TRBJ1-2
CASRTHSDSHYGYTF
TGCGCCAGCAGAACACACTCGGACAGCCACTATGGCTACACCTTC
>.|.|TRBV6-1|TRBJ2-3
CASSETVASTDTQYF
TGTGCCAGCAGTGAAACGGTGGCTAGCACAGATACGCAGTATTTT
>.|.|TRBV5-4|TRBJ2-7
CASSLGVREQYF
TGTGCCAGCAGCTTGGGTGTCCGCGAGCAGTACTTC
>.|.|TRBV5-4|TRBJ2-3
CASSLGGLADTQYF
TGTGCCAGCAGCTTGGGGGGGTTGGCGGATACGCAGTATTTT
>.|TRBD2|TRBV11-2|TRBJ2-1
CASSLASGDEQFF
TGTGCCAGCAGCTTAGCCAGCGGGGATGAGCAGTTCTTC
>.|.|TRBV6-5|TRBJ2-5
CASSSGGPSETQYF
TGTGCCAGCAGTTCGGGGGGCCCAAGCGAGACCCAGTACTTC
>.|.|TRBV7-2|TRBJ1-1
CASSSVGGTEAFF
TGTGCCAGCAGCTCAGTGGGAGGGACTGAAGCTTTCTTT
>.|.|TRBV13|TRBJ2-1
CASSLVSSYNEQFF
TGTGCCAGCAGCTTAGTAAGCTCCTACAATGAGCAGTTCTTC
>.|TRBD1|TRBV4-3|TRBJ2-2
CASSPWDSPNTGELFF
TGCGCCAGCAGCCCCTGGGACAGCCCGAACACCGGGGAGCTGTTTTTT
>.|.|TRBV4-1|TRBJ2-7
CASSQDTQYEQYF
TGCGCCAGCAGCCAAGATACCCAGTACGAGCAGTACTTC
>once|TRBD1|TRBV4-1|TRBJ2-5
CASSHPGQGFPQETQYF
TGCGCCAGCAGCCACCCGGGACAGGGGTTCCCTCAAGAGACCCAGTACTTC
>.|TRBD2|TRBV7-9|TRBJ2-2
CASSLSGTSGLNTGELFF
TGTGCCAGCAGCCTATCCGGGACTAGCGGCCTCAACACCGGGGAGCTGTTTTTT
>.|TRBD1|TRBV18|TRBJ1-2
CASSPGTGNIYTF
TGTGCCAGCTCACCAGGGACAGGGAATATCTACACCTTC
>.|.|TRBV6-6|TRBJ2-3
CASSYRDLGLGDTQYF
TGTGCCAGCAGTTACCGGGACTTGGGGCTCGGAGATACGCAGTATTTT
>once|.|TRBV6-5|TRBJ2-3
CASSYGPSTQYF
TGTGCCAGCAGTTACGGACCTAGCACCCAGTATTTT
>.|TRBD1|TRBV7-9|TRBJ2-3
CASSQHRDRGSRTDTQYF
TGTGCCAGCAGCCAACACCGGGACAGGGGATCCCGCACAGATACGCAGTATTTT
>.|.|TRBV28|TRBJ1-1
CASSYRGRAEAFF
TGTGCCAGCAGTTATAGGGGTCGGGCTGAAGCTTTCTTT
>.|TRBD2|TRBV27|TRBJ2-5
CASRRAGLSQETQYF
TGTGCCAGCAGGCGGGCGGGACTAAGCCAAGAGACCCAGTACTTC
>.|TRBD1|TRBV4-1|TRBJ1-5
CASSQDRDSNQPQHF
TGCGCCAGCAGCCAAGATCGGGACAGTAATCAGCCCCAGCATTTT
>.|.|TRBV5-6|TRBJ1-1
CASSLAPGWFTEAFF
TGTGCCAGCAGCTTGGCCCCAGGGTGGTTCACTGAAGCTTTCTTT
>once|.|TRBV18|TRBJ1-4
CASLGGTNEKLFF
TGTGCCAGCTTGGGCGGTACTAATGAAAAACTGTTTTTT
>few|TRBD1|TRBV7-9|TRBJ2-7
CASSPPGQGLTYEQYF
TGTGCCAGCAGCCCACCGGGACAGGGCCTTACCTACGAGCAGTACTTC
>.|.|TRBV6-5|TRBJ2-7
CASSGGGSYEQYF
TGTGCCAGCAGCGGCGGCGGCTCCTACGAGCAGTACTTC
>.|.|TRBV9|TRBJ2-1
CASSVAQDSYNEQFF
TGTGCCAGCAGCGTAGCCCAGGACAGCTACAATGAGCAGTTCTTC